The clone carrying this T cell receptor beta chain was counted only a few times. The data were obtained in a study of CD8 T cells in ankylosing spondylitis. V lost 3 bases, J lost 6 bases, and 7 bases stayed unmatched. The CDR3 is 14 residues long. Generation of TCR beta libraries employed quantitative 5'-RACE incorporating molecular barcodes. Each CDR3 protein is one row after TCRdb ran MiXCR on the 5' RACE reads. The sample lists hundreds of thousands of distinct CDR3 sequences, more than 20% occurring once. The material sequenced was blood, either unsorted or a sorted T cell fraction (not recorded which). The gene calls are TRBV12-3 or TRBV12-4 and TRBJ1-2, with TRBD1 identical over 7 bases. The origin of this receptor is a male donor with ankylosing spondylitis or in good health (not recorded which). CDR3 sequence reads: CASSLGSGGNGYTF. The CDR3 nucleotides are TGTGCCAGCAGTTTGGGGTCAGGGGGGAATGGCTACACCTTC.